The T cell receptor beta chain described here comes from a study of T cell responses to AZD1222 COVID-19 vaccine. Notes on the study in general: Seropositive AZD1222 recipients at baseline numbered only 5 or 6. It was only after the peak T cell response that any repertoires were sampled. Vaccination with two AZD1222 doses was followed by a rise in Spike-specific TCR breadth and depth. White British people made up most donors, females outnumbered males, and clonal diversity was possibly underestimated.

This table comes from immunoSEQ multiplex PCR, and its TCRdb copy is limited to in-frame clones, with some not included. The table has under 150,000 clones, about nine tenths seen once. Regarding this clone: The antigen remains undetermined.

Germline values: CDR1 LGHDT, CDR2 YNNKEL (reference sequence). V lost 4 bases and J lost 5, with 12 bases in between. The CDR3 loop spans 14 amino acids. The sequence derives from an adult in good health. The chain couples TRBV3-1 (or the pseudogene TRBV3-2) to TRBJ1-5; perhaps TRBD1 as D (5 bases). The material was peripheral blood, obtained on day 0 of AZD1222 vaccination. CDR3 amino acids: CASSLGGGYQPQHF. The CDR3 DNA sequence: TGTGCCAGCAGCCTCGGCGGGGGGTATCAGCCCCAGCATTTT.